One sample yielded the 15 T cell receptor beta chains listed below, sequenced in a study of cytomegalovirus exposure and HLA in healthy donors. The study ran its PCR with 60 Vbeta and 13 Jbeta primers. Profiling relied on immunoSEQ multiplex PCR, and the TCRdb table lists in-frame clones only, not all of them. Of some 100,000 clones listed, about 80% are singletons. The sequenced sample was PBMCs. The receptors derive from a human donor in good health.

J is TRBJ2-2 and V is TRBV6-5; no definite D call. The CDR3 loop spans 11 amino acids. V lost 6 bases and J 8 bases, leaving 7 bases between the germline ends. Germline CDR1 is MNHEY and CDR2 is SVGAGI. CDR3 region: CASSGFGELFF. In nucleotides, the CDR3 is TGTGCCAGCAGCGGTTTTGGGGAGCTGTTTTTT.

J is TRBJ2-4 and V is TRBV5-4, with 11 bases lining up with TRBD2. The CDR3 is made up of 19 amino acids. Germline CDR1 SGHNT, CDR2 YYREEE (reference sequence). Germline trimming cut 4 bases from V and 0 bases from J; bases unmatched to any gene: 12. CDR3 residues: CASSPIAGGERGAKNIQYF. CDR3 nucleotide sequence: TGTGCCAGCAGCCCCATAGCGGGGGGGGAGCGCGGAGCCAAAAACATTCAGTACTTC.

Only a few counts were recorded for this clone. The genes are TRBV7-9 and TRBJ2-7; perhaps TRBD1 as D (5 bases). Trimming pared 8 bases from V and 0 bases from J, leaving 14 bases between. Germline V CDR1 and CDR2: SEHNR, FQNEAQ (reference sequence). This CDR3 has 14 residues. This CDR3 reads CASDDQGVSYEQYF. The CDR3 DNA reads TGTGCCAGCGACGATCAAGGGGTCTCCTACGAGCAGTACTTC.

This clone showed up just once. CDR3 nucleotide sequence: TGTGCCAGCAGTTATTACAGGGGGTGGGAAAAACTGTTTTTT. This sequence encodes CASSYYRGWEKLFF. The J gene is TRBJ1-4, the V gene TRBV6-1; TRBD1 agrees at 8 bases. Losses at the gene ends were 5 bases for V and 8 bases for J; bases not matched to a gene: 7. This CDR3 is 14 amino acids long. CDR1 MNHNS and CDR2 SASEGT come from the germline V gene.

V gene TRBV10-3 combines with J gene TRBJ2-5; D perhaps matches TRBD2 (5 bases). The tail of the sequence fits TRBJ2-7 better, so the J call may be wrong. CDR3 length: 14 amino acids. Germline CDR1 reads ENHRY; CDR2 reads SYGVKD. The CDR3 DNA follows: TGTGCCATCAGACTAGGTAGTGGCAGCTACGAGCAGTACTTC. It codes for CAIRLGSGSYEQYF.

This clone was seen more than once but under ten times. The chain combines TRBV30 with TRBJ1-6; 7 bases line up with TRBD1. Germline loops: CDR1 GTSNPN, CDR2 SVGIG (reference sequence). J was trimmed by 10 bases and V by 2 bases; bases with no gene match: 8. This CDR3 has 14 amino acids. In nucleotides, the CDR3 is TGTGCCTGGAGTCAAGGGGGCGCGTGGTCACCCCTCCACTTT. Amino acid sequence: CAWSQGGAWSPLHF. The entire variable domain, with the rest obtained from reference TRBV30 and TRBJ1-6, is as follows: SQTIHQWPATLVQPVGSPLSLECTVEGTSNPNLYWYRQAAGRGLQLLFYSVGIGQISSEVPQNLSASRPQDRQFILSSKKLLLSDSGFYLCAWSQGGAWSPLHFGNGTRLTVT.

This clone occurred a few times. The chain is built from TRBV10-1 and TRBJ2-5; maybe TRBD1 (6 bases). This CDR3 region has 14 residues. Looked up from germline, CDR1 is WNHNN and CDR2 is SYGVQD (reference sequence). V shed 3 bases and J shed 3 bases, with 11 bases lying between them. Here the CDR3 reads CASSETGRKETQYF. The DNA for the CDR3 is TGCGCCAGCAGTGAAACAGGGAGAAAAGAGACCCAGTACTTC.

The CDR3 spells CASSLDVRNSPLHF. CDR3 in DNA: TGTGCCAGCAGTCTGGATGTGCGGAATTCACCCCTCCACTTT. The chain carries TRBV7-9 and TRBJ1-6; D is ambiguous. The germline CDR1 and CDR2 sequences are SEHNR and FQNEAQ (reference sequence). The CDR3 spans 14 residues. V was shortened by 6 bases and J by 7 bases, with 13 bases between the two germline ends.

V is TRBV29-1 and J is TRBJ1-1, with a tentative D call TRBD1 (6 bases). This CDR3 has 14 amino acids. Germline V CDR1 and CDR2: SQVTM, ANQGSEA. Deletions cut 3 bases from V and 1 base from J, with 12 bases between. CDR3 nucleotides: TGCAGCGTTGAGAGGGGGAGTGGGAACACTGAAGCTTTCTTT. Translation gives CSVERGSGNTEAFF.

This chain uses TRBV11-2 with TRBJ2-7; 7 nucleotides agree with TRBD2. CDR1 and CDR2 from the germline V gene are SGHAT and FQNNGV. The V segment lost 2 bases and the J segment 1 base; nucleotides outside the gene matches: 8. The CDR3 length is 16 residues. The CDR3 loop reads CASSLNSGVFSYEQYF. For the CDR3, the DNA is TGTGCCAGCAGCTTAAACAGCGGGGTATTTTCCTACGAGCAGTACTTC.

The V gene is TRBV30, the J gene TRBJ1-1; 11 positions match TRBD1. The ends lost 0 bases at V and 1 base at J; junction bases unmatched: 4. The CDR3 length is 16 residues. CDR1 is GTSNPN and CDR2 is SVGIG in the germline V gene (reference sequence). CDR3 nucleotide sequence: TGTGCCTGGAGTGTACGGGACAGGGGGAAGAACACTGAAGCTTTCTTT. Translation: CAWSVRDRGKNTEAFF.

The chain has TRBV30 and TRBJ2-2, with a tentative D call TRBD2 (7 bases). Germline V gene data show CDR1 as GTSNPN and CDR2 as SVGIG (reference sequence). Trimming took off 7 bases at V and 5 bases at J, with 23 bases between the two ends. The CDR3 spans 16 residues. The CDR3 DNA is TGTGCCTCCTCCTCCACGGGGGGCCTAAGAACCGGGGAGCTGTTTTTT. It encodes CASSSTGGLRTGELFF.

The rearrangement links TRBV29-1 to TRBJ1-4; D perhaps matches TRBD1 (5 bases). The V end lost 4 bases, the J end lost 8 bases, and 14 bases lay between the germline ends. The CDR3 is 13 residues long. Germline V gene data show CDR1 as SQVTM and CDR2 as ANQGSEA. CDR3 loop: CSVGEGPREKLFF. DNA for the CDR3: TGCAGCGTTGGGGAGGGGCCGCGGGAAAAACTGTTTTTT.

This clone was counted a single time. The chain joins TRBV19 to TRBJ2-5, with 9 bases aligning to TRBD2. This CDR3 contains 14 residues. CDR1 and CDR2 from the germline V gene are LNHDA and SQIVND (reference sequence). The junction had 7 bases not matched to a gene; V was cut back by 10 bases and J by 1 base. CDR3 sequence reads: CATQAGGSQETQYF. The CDR3 DNA is TGTGCCACCCAAGCGGGGGGCAGCCAAGAGACCCAGTACTTC.

This clone was observed once. The chain employs TRBV9 and TRBJ1-3; D perhaps matches TRBD1 (6 bases). The V end was cut by 2 bases, the J end by 8 bases, with 11 bases between. Germline CDR1 SGDLS, CDR2 YYNGEE. The CDR3 length is 13 residues. DNA for the CDR3: TGTGCCAGCAGCGTCGGGGAGGGGGACACCATATATTTT. It specifies CASSVGEGDTIYF.